This TCR beta chain was recovered during a study of blood T cells in healthy people across ages. Whole-study context: Template switching recovered approximately one barcoded beta molecule for every two T cells. General observations from the study: Because sorting was not performed, PBMCs prevented conclusive naive versus antigen-experienced comparison.

Staff drew roughly 10 milliliters of peripheral blood from each donor. V dropped 4 bases and J dropped 7 bases, with 19 bases sitting between them. The CDR3 runs 14 residues. Germline values: CDR1 SQVTM, CDR2 ANQGSEA. It was with a sample-barcoded 5' primer and a J-beta primer mix that a second PCR of about 6 to 12 cycles was run. One entry per CDR3 protein, called by TCRdb with MiXCR from the 5' RACE reads. Of about 640,000 distinct CDR3 sequences in the sample, roughly 43% were seen once. The table lists this clonotype with many counts. Its antigen is currently unknown. The origin of this receptor is a man at least 80 years old in good health. The sample was blood. The chain recombines TRBV29-1 with TRBJ2-5; perhaps D is TRBD1 or TRBD2 (5 bases each). DNA of the CDR3: TGCAGCGTTGCTCCCGGGACCCTGGGAAGGACCCAGTACTTC. This codes for CSVAPGTLGRTQYF.